This entry features one T cell receptor beta chain sequence. This entry is derived from a study of blood T cells in healthy people across ages. This CDR3 is 15 amino acids long. Germline V lookup: CDR1 SEHNR, CDR2 FQNEAQ (reference sequence). The J segment lost 3 bases and the V segment lost 5 bases, leaving 10 bases of the junction unmatched. A second roughly 6 to 11 cycle PCR used barcoded and J-beta primers. TCRdb re-derived calls from the 5' RACE reads in MiXCR, one entry per CDR3 protein. Here the sample spans 1.5 million to 2 million distinct CDR3 sequences, roughly 27% being singletons. The sample taken for sequencing was blood. This chain links TRBV7-9 with TRBJ2-7; 7 bases agree with TRBD2. This receptor was taken from a woman aged 25 to 39 in good health. DNA of the CDR3: TGTGCCAGCAGCACCGAGCGGGACTATCTCTACGAGCAGTACTTC. This translates into CASSTERDYLYEQYF.